This TCR beta chain was captured by sequencing in a study of OX40 agonist ivuxolimab in advanced cancers. Study-level background: Mean age 60 years, range roughly 20 to 85; approximately 83% male. Past anti-PD-1, anti-PD-L1 or anti-CTLA-4 therapy was accepted, and around 40% had received some. Whole-study findings and limits: CD4+ and CD8+ T cells in blood underwent clonal expansion by week 6 at 0.1 to 3.0 mg/kg.

Data came from immunoSEQ multiplex PCR; TCRdb stores just in-frame clones and leaves some out. The table shows approximately 47,000 clones, with about 90% occurring only once. As concerns this clone: Antigen specificity is unknown.

Germline V gives CDR1 SGHDT, CDR2 YYEEEE. The V end lost 4 bases, the J end lost 6 bases, and 22 bases lay between the germline ends. The CDR3 has 16 residues. The clonotype comes from an adult with an advanced solid tumor such as melanoma, head and neck, liver or kidney cancer. The sequenced sample was CD4+ or CD8+ T cells sorted from blood, obtained in a trial of the OX40 agonist ivuxolimab. The chain couples TRBV5-6 to TRBJ1-1, with a possible D match to TRBD1 (5 bases). Written as DNA, the CDR3 is TGTGCCAGCAGCCGCGGGGGTTGGCTTCGGGCCCCTGAAGCTTTCTTT. It translates to CASSRGGWLRAPEAFF.